Shown below are 14 T cell receptor beta chains from a single sample sequenced in a study of blood T cell repertoires in COVID-19. The protocol was immunoSEQ multiplex PCR, while the TCRdb copy is restricted to in-frame clones and leaves out a portion. The sample lists some 37,000 clones; over 70% were seen once. Sample: peripheral blood. The receptor source for this set is an older man with active or convalescent COVID-19.

The chain joins TRBV6-6 to TRBJ2-3; D is unresolved. Trimming took off 8 bases at V and 0 bases at J, with 9 bases between the two ends. Germline V gene lookup returns CDR1 MNHNY and CDR2 SVGAGI (reference sequence). The CDR3 loop spans 13 amino acids. CDR3 sequence reads: CASAHGSTDTQYF. The CDR3 DNA reads as TGTGCCAGCGCTCATGGCAGCACAGATACGCAGTATTTT.

The J gene is TRBJ2-7, the V gene TRBV19; D may be TRBD2 (6 bases). Between the trimmed V and J ends, which lost 6 bases and 2 bases, there was a span of 20 bases. The V gene's germline CDR1 is LNHDA and CDR2 SQIVND (reference sequence). CDR3 length: 16 amino acids. CDR3: CASRGTGTLVPYEQYF. The DNA for the CDR3 is TGTGCCAGTAGGGGTACCGGGACTCTTGTTCCCTACGAGCAGTACTTC.

The J gene is TRBJ2-1, the V gene TRBV29-1; D is unclear. CDR1 is SQVTM, CDR2 ANQGSEA, per germline. Between the trimmed V and J ends, which lost 4 bases and 0 bases, there was a span of 7 bases. This CDR3 is 13 amino acids long. The CDR3 is CSVADFSYNEQFF. CDR3 nucleotides: TGCAGCGTTGCAGACTTCTCCTACAATGAGCAGTTCTTC.

The chain has TRBV6-2 or TRBV6-3 and TRBJ1-2, with D possibly TRBD1 on 5 matching bases. The germline V and J ends were trimmed by 8 bases and 3 bases, with 13 bases remaining between them. This CDR3 region has 13 residues. CDR1 MNHEY and CDR2 SVGEGT come from the germline V gene. The CDR3 bases are TGTGCCAGCGGCCGCACAGGCCACTATGGCTACACCTTC. It codes for CASGRTGHYGYTF.

V gene TRBV11-3 combines with J gene TRBJ2-1, with 10 bases aligning to TRBD2. With V trimmed by 5 bases and J by 7 bases, 20 bases remained unmatched. This CDR3 has 19 residues. CDR1 and CDR2 from the germline V gene are SGHNT and YENEEA. DNA for the CDR3: TGTGCCAGCAGCCGTTTGTTAGGGCATCCGGGACTAGCGACGAATGAGCAGTTCTTC. It encodes CASSRLLGHPGLATNEQFF.

The rearrangement joins TRBV6-4 to TRBJ1-1; 8 positions match TRBD1. CDR1 is MRHNA, CDR2 SNTAGT, per germline. The CDR3 has 14 residues. With V trimmed by 6 bases and J by 1 base, 4 bases remained unmatched. CDR3 coding DNA: TGTGCCAGCAGAACGGACAGGGAGAACACTGAAGCTTTCTTT. Translated, it gives CASRTDRENTEAFF.

The CDR3 sequence: CASCSGVYSYEQYF. In nucleotides, the CDR3 is TGCGCCAGCTGTAGCGGGGTCTACTCCTACGAGCAGTACTTC. The chain joins TRBV5-1 to TRBJ2-7, with 8 nucleotides matching TRBD2. V dropped 7 bases and J dropped 0; count of bases not matched to a gene: 6. There are 14 residues in the CDR3. The germline CDR1 and CDR2 sequences are SGHRS and YFSETQ.

This chain links TRBV18 with TRBJ1-2; tentatively, D is TRBD1 (5 bases). Trimming removed 2 bases at V and 3 bases at J, with 13 bases between. The germline V gene encodes CDR1 KGHSH and CDR2 LQKENI. The CDR3 length is 15 residues. Here the CDR3 reads CASSPRQSTDYGYTF. DNA for the CDR3: TGTGCCAGCTCACCAAGACAGTCCACGGACTATGGCTACACCTTC.

The chain combines TRBV12-3 or TRBV12-4 with TRBJ2-6; D is undetermined. The V gene lost 8 bases and the J gene lost 0 bases, with 5 bases spanning the gap. This CDR3 comprises 13 residues. CDR3: CASRPSGANVLTF. CDR3 nucleotide sequence: TGTGCCAGCCGTCCCTCTGGGGCCAACGTCCTGACTTTC.

V and J are TRBV18 and TRBJ2-7; D may be TRBD2 (5 bases). The CDR3 loop spans 15 amino acids. V gave up 1 base and J gave up 1 base, with 11 bases separating them. Looked up from germline, CDR1 is KGHSH and CDR2 is LQKENI. CDR3: CASSPRARGSYEQYF. The CDR3 DNA reads as TGTGCCAGCTCACCACGGGCACGGGGATCCTACGAGCAGTACTTC.

This chain uses TRBV6-6 with TRBJ1-1; 7 nucleotides line up with TRBD1. J gave up 5 bases and V 6 bases, and 6 bases lay outside the gene matches. Germline-derived CDR1 and CDR2 are MNHNY and SVGAGI (reference sequence). The CDR3 sequence is 13 residues long. The CDR3 DNA follows: TGTGCCAGCAGGGTGACAGGGAGGACTGAAGCTTTCTTT. Translating gives CASRVTGRTEAFF.

This clone occurred a few times. The CDR3 loop reads CASSENAGVREKLFF. The CDR3 DNA follows: TGCGCCAGCAGCGAGAATGCAGGGGTACGGGAAAAACTGTTTTTT. This rearrangement joins TRBV5-1 to TRBJ1-4, with TRBD1 as a possible D gene (6 bases). The germline V and J ends were trimmed by 4 bases and 8 bases, with 18 bases remaining between them. Germline V gene lookup returns CDR1 SGHRS and CDR2 YFSETQ. CDR3 length: 15 residues.

The gene calls are TRBV13 and TRBJ2-1, with 10 bases aligning to TRBD2. The CDR3 totals 17 residues. Losses at the gene ends were 1 base for V and 3 bases for J; bases not matched to a gene: 6. CDR1 is PRHDT, CDR2 FYEKMQ, per germline (reference sequence). The CDR3 is CASSLDVAGGGYNEQFF. The DNA of the CDR3 is TGTGCCAGCAGCTTAGACGTAGCGGGAGGAGGCTACAATGAGCAGTTCTTC.

The rearrangement uses TRBV18 and TRBJ2-7, with D tentatively TRBD1 (5 bases). The CDR3 totals 15 residues. V was cut by 3 bases and J by 3 bases, with 15 bases left in between. Germline lookup yields CDR1 KGHSH and CDR2 LQKENI. The CDR3 protein is CASSPTGTFDYEQYF. In DNA, the CDR3 is TGTGCCAGCTCACCTACAGGCACCTTTGACTACGAGCAGTACTTC.